This T cell receptor (beta chain) was documented in a study of T cell responses to AZD1222 COVID-19 vaccine. For this clone: The antigen is not known.

V shed 10 bases and J 2 bases; nucleotides not matched to a gene: 6. Germline CDR1 is WNHNN and CDR2 is SYGVQD (reference sequence). This CDR3 region has 13 residues. Some clones are missing from TCRdb's copy, which holds only in-frame ones; the method was immunoSEQ multiplex PCR. Of fewer than 130,000 clones listed, roughly 92% are singletons. Findings and caveats of the study: Spike-wide coverage was observed for vaccine-associated CD4 TCRs, with dominant responses at 160-218 and 743-854. The study identified only five to seven AZD1222 recipients as seropositive at baseline.

This TCR was sampled from an adult who received the AZD1222 COVID-19 vaccine. Sample: peripheral blood, taken 28 days after the second AZD1222 dose. V and J are TRBV10-1 and TRBJ2-5; 8 bases fit TRBD2. The CDR3 protein is CATRPSGQETQYF. The DNA for the CDR3 is TGCGCCACCAGGCCTAGCGGGCAAGAGACCCAGTACTTC.